The 15 T cell receptor beta chains given below trace back to one sample, sequenced in a study of T cell responses to AZD1222 COVID-19 vaccine. Repertoires were generated with immunoSEQ multiplex PCR, while TCRdb's copy carries only in-frame clones and drops some. The data show 83,000 or so clones, around nine tenths seen once. Sequenced here: peripheral blood, sampled 28 days after the second AZD1222 dose. All receptors derive from an adult who received the AZD1222 COVID-19 vaccine.

This chain joins TRBV28 and TRBJ2-2; tentative D call: TRBD2 (6 bases). The CDR3 has 17 amino acids. Germline CDR1 is MDHEN and CDR2 is SYDVKM. Trimming cost V 6 bases and J 2 bases, with 19 bases left between them. The CDR3 bases are TGTGCCAGCAGACTAGACAAGGGACTGGTAAACACCGGGGAGCTGTTTTTT. It encodes CASRLDKGLVNTGELFF.

CDR3 DNA sequence: TGTGCCAGCAGTGAATTGGGTAGCGGGAGCGGAGATACGCAGTATTTT. The encoded protein is CASSELGSGSGDTQYF. This chain joins TRBV2 and TRBJ2-3; 9 nucleotides agree with TRBD2. Germline values: CDR1 SNHLY, CDR2 FYNNEI. The CDR3 is 16 residues long. The J segment lost 5 bases and the V segment lost 2 bases, leaving 8 bases of the junction unmatched. The complete variable domain, with remaining parts taken from reference TRBV2 and TRBJ2-3, reads EPEVTQTPSHQVTQMGQEVILRCVPISNHLYFYWYRQILGQKVEFLVSFYNNEISEKSEIFDDQFSVERPDGSNFTLKIRSTKLEDSAMYFCASSELGSGSGDTQYFGPGTRLTVL.

This chain joins TRBV3-1 (or the pseudogene TRBV3-2) and TRBJ1-1, with D perhaps TRBD1 (6 bases). The CDR3 extends over 14 amino acids. Trimming took off 4 bases at V and 7 bases at J, with 16 bases between the two ends. Germline loops: CDR1 LGHDT, CDR2 YNNKEL (reference sequence). Here the CDR3 reads CASSRHDRSSEAFF. The CDR3 DNA reads TGTGCCAGCAGCCGACATGACAGGAGCAGTGAAGCTTTCTTT.

V is TRBV5-1 and J is TRBJ2-7, with 9 nucleotides matching TRBD1. The CDR3 is made up of 13 amino acids. V lost 4 bases and J lost 3; bases outside the gene matches: 2. Germline assignment: CDR1 SGHRS and CDR2 YFSETQ. Written as DNA, the CDR3 is TGCGCCAGCAGCCCGACAGGGGGCTACGAGCAGTACTTC. It codes for CASSPTGGYEQYF.

This clone showed up just a few times. The V and J genes are TRBV5-1 and TRBJ2-5, with 13 positions matching TRBD2. With V trimmed by 5 bases and J by 1 base, 8 bases remained unmatched. The CDR3 runs to 17 residues. Germline CDR1 and CDR2: SGHRS and YFSETQ. In DNA, the CDR3 is TGCGCCAGCAGACTAGCGGGAGGGGAGGGGATCCAAGAGACCCAGTACTTC. Its protein is CASRLAGGEGIQETQYF.

This chain uses TRBV7-9 with TRBJ1-6; TRBD1 aligns across 7 bases. The CDR3 runs to 14 residues. V shed 5 bases, J shed 3 bases, and the junction held 1 base outside the gene matches. Germline V gene lookup returns CDR1 SEHNR and CDR2 FQNEAQ (reference sequence). The CDR3 is CASSGTDYNSPLHF. In DNA form, the CDR3 reads TGTGCCAGCAGCGGGACAGACTATAATTCACCCCTCCACTTT. Full variable domain (outside the CDR3, taken from reference TRBV7-9 and TRBJ1-6): DTGVSQNPRHKITKRGQNVTFRCDPISEHNRLYWYRQTLGQGPEFLTYFQNEAQLEKSRLLSDRFSAERPKGSFSTLEIQRTEQGDSAMYLCASSGTDYNSPLHFGNGTRLTVT.

This clone was recorded once. The chain uses TRBV6-4 and TRBJ2-3; D might be TRBD2 (7 bases). Per the germline V gene, CDR1 is MRHNA and CDR2 is SNTAGT. The CDR3 is 17 residues long. V was clipped by 0 bases and J by 5 bases, with 18 bases between them. The CDR3 is CASSDSSAGEGVDTQYF. As DNA, the CDR3 is TGTGCCAGCAGTGACTCGTCTGCGGGAGAGGGGGTAGATACGCAGTATTTT.

This chain connects TRBV7-6 to TRBJ1-1; D uncertain. Trimming took off 5 bases at V and 2 bases at J, with 9 bases between the two ends. The CDR3 runs 13 residues. The germline V gene has CDR1 SGHVS and CDR2 FNYEAQ. The CDR3 sequence: CASSPRPNTEAFF. The CDR3, as DNA: TGTGCCAGCAGCCCCCGGCCCAACACTGAAGCTTTCTTT.

The V call is TRBV28, the J call TRBJ1-2, with D perhaps TRBD1 (6 bases). There are 14 residues in the CDR3. Germline loops: CDR1 MDHEN, CDR2 SYDVKM. The V and J ends lost 5 bases and 4 bases respectively, with 14 bases between them. For the CDR3, the DNA is TGTGCCAGCAGTCCCCCGACAGGCCGCTATGGCTACACCTTC. It is translated as CASSPPTGRYGYTF.

J is TRBJ2-3 and V is TRBV6-5, with 10 bases aligning to TRBD2. CDR3 length equals 15 residues. Per the germline V gene, CDR1 is MNHEY and CDR2 is SVGAGI. V was clipped by 6 bases and J by 2 bases; unmatched bases: 5. The CDR3 nucleotides are TGTGCCAGCAGACCAGGACTAGCGGTCACAGATACGCAGTATTTT. It codes for CASRPGLAVTDTQYF.

Details on this clone: An end of the junction does not agree with germline; a read error may underlie this. This rearrangement joins TRBV6-2 or TRBV6-3 to TRBJ2-7, with unresolved D. The CDR3 consists of 13 residues. Germline V CDR1 and CDR2: MNHEY, SVGEGT. Here the CDR3 reads CASSDSNSYEQYF. CDR3 nucleotides: TGTGCCAGCAGTGACTCGAACTCCTACGAGCAGTACTTC.

V is TRBV28 and J is TRBJ1-5, with D tentatively TRBD1 (5 bases). Germline V lookup: CDR1 MDHEN, CDR2 SYDVKM. With 6 bases removed from V and 1 base from J, the gap between germline ends came to 13 bases. The CDR3 loop spans 15 amino acids. The CDR3 loop is CASSREWGSNQPQHF. In nucleotides, the CDR3 is TGTGCCAGCAGCAGGGAGTGGGGGAGCAATCAGCCCCAGCATTTT.

This chain connects TRBV4-2 to TRBJ2-2; 10 bases agree with TRBD2. Germline trimming cut 2 bases from V and 1 base from J; bases unmatched to any gene: 4. Germline assignment: CDR1 LGHNA and CDR2 YNFKEQ. This CDR3 has 17 amino acids. In nucleotides, the CDR3 is TGTGCCAGCAGCCAACTTGCTAGCGGGAGGAACACCGGGGAGCTGTTTTTT. This translates into CASSQLASGRNTGELFF.

This chain connects TRBV2 to TRBJ2-1; possibly TRBD2 for D (6 bases). Germline V gene lookup returns CDR1 SNHLY and CDR2 FYNNEI. The CDR3 covers 14 residues. The V and J ends lost 5 bases and 7 bases respectively, with 15 bases between them. DNA of the CDR3: TGTGCCAGCAGTTACGAGGGACTTTCGAATGAGCAGTTCTTC. It encodes CASSYEGLSNEQFF.

The chain carries TRBV29-1 and TRBJ2-7, with D unclear. Trimming took 4 bases from V and 2 from J, leaving 15 bases between them. The CDR3 totals 14 residues. From germline, CDR1 is SQVTM and CDR2 ANQGSEA. In nucleotides, the CDR3 is TGCAGCGTTGCATCCGGGTATTCCCCCTACGAGCAGTACTTC. Residues: CSVASGYSPYEQYF.